Listed below are T cell receptor beta chains from one sample, sequenced in a study of T-cell memory formation after mild COVID-19. TCRdb ran MiXCR on the 5' RACE reads and lists one entry per CDR3 protein. Counted here are some 300,000 distinct CDR3 sequences, 20% to 25% occurring once; the ten biggest clones make up 21%. The source material was PBMCs or a T cell subset sorted from them (not recorded which). All receptors come from a man between 18 and 29 years old who had mild COVID-19 (a few samples of this study predate the infection). Cell type and time point are not known. Each CDR3 is given with its conserved first and last residue. The D gene is left open where the match is weak. Size tells how often a clone was seen (once, few, many) or the class of an expanded clone, and some rows leave it out.

CDR3 protein	CDR3 DNA	clone size	V gene	J gene	D gene
CAIQGQLTYEQYF	TGTGCCATCCAGGGACAGCTAACCTACGAGCAGTACTTC	few	TRBV10-3	TRBJ2-7	TRBD1
CASSQTGRSDSPLHF	TGCGCCAGCAGCCAGACAGGGCGCAGTGATTCACCCCTCCACTTT	.	TRBV4-3	TRBJ1-6	TRBD1
CASKGRDKKGQPQHF	TGTGCCAGTAAAGGCCGGGACAAAAAGGGCCAGCCCCAGCATTTT	.	TRBV19	TRBJ1-5	.
CASSYSGVDYGYTF	TGTGCCAGCAGTTACTCCGGGGTCGACTATGGCTACACCTTC	few	TRBV6-5	TRBJ1-2	.
CSASATNEKLFF	TGCAGTGCTAGTGCAACTAATGAAAAACTGTTTTTT	.	TRBV20-1	TRBJ1-4	.
CASSYSRTAWETQYF	TGTGCCAGCAGTTACTCGAGAACAGCCTGGGAGACCCAGTACTTC	.	TRBV6-2/TRBV6-3	TRBJ2-5	.
CASSFTGGGSPLHF	TGTGCCAGCAGCTTTACGGGGGGCGGTTCACCCCTCCACTTT	few	TRBV5-6	TRBJ1-6	.
CASSLVFAGTDTQYF	TGTGCCAGCAGCTTAGTCTTCGCGGGCACAGATACGCAGTATTTT	few	TRBV7-2	TRBJ2-3	.
CARSQLLLSSGNTIYF	TGTGCCAGGAGCCAATTGTTACTTAGCTCTGGAAACACCATATATTTT	.	TRBV5-6	TRBJ1-3	.
CASSFAQSYGYTF	TGTGCCAGCAGTTTTGCACAGTCTTATGGCTACACCTTC	many	TRBV28	TRBJ1-2	.
CAWSVVRFYEQYF	TGTGCCTGGAGTGTAGTTCGATTCTACGAGCAGTACTTC	few	TRBV30	TRBJ2-7	.
CASSLDRGRDTQYF	TGTGCCAGCAGCCTCGACAGGGGGCGGGATACGCAGTATTTT	.	TRBV7-2	TRBJ2-3	TRBD1
CASSLGQGVGKNIQYF	TGTGCCAGCAGCTTGGGACAGGGGGTAGGAAAAAACATTCAGTACTTC	few	TRBV7-9	TRBJ2-4	TRBD1
CASSFSAARDTQYF	TGTGCCAGCAGTTTTTCAGCGGCCAGAGATACGCAGTATTTT	few	TRBV12-3/TRBV12-4	TRBJ2-3	.
CASSSSGGNEKLFF	TGTGCCAGCAGCTCATCGGGGGGAAATGAAAAACTGTTTTTT	.	TRBV13	TRBJ1-4	.
CASRLGPDLQQFF	TGTGCCAGCAGACTCGGACCTGACCTACAGCAGTTCTTC	.	TRBV7-2	TRBJ2-1	.
CASSFPGRRREQFF	TGTGCCAGCAGTTTCCCGGGAAGAAGACGTGAGCAGTTCTTC	.	TRBV6-2/TRBV6-3	TRBJ2-1	.
CASSYSSRGGRETQYF	TGTGCCAGCAGTTACTCGTCGCGGGGGGGCAGGGAGACCCAGTACTTC	.	TRBV6-5	TRBJ2-5	TRBD2
CASSFSREYLVITDTQYF	TGTGCCAGCAGTTTTAGTAGGGAATACCTCGTAATCACAGATACGCAGTATTTT	.	TRBV12-3/TRBV12-4	TRBJ2-3	.
CASRWGAGGTEAFF	TGTGCAAGTCGCTGGGGAGCAGGGGGCACTGAAGCTTTCTTT	few	TRBV12-2	TRBJ1-1	.
CASSQQGADEKLFF	TGTGCCAGCAGCCAACAGGGGGCGGATGAAAAACTGTTTTTT	.	TRBV4-2	TRBJ1-4	TRBD1
CSAQGVPLHF	TGCAGTGCCCAAGGGGTACCCCTCCACTTT	.	TRBV20-1	TRBJ1-6	.
CASSFNRAVAEAFF	TGTGCCAGCAGCTTTAACAGGGCGGTCGCTGAAGCTTTCTTT	few	TRBV7-2	TRBJ1-1	.
CSVETGAAEKLFF	TGCAGCGTTGAAACAGGGGCCGCTGAAAAACTGTTTTTT	few	TRBV29-1	TRBJ1-4	TRBD1
CASSQVGGTGELFF	TGTGCCAGCAGCCAAGTCGGTGGGACCGGGGAGCTGTTTTTT	few	TRBV3-1	TRBJ2-2	.
CASRALGRYGYTF	TGCGCCAGCAGAGCTTTGGGCAGGTATGGCTACACCTTC	few	TRBV4-1	TRBJ1-2	.
CASSARQLFYGYTF	TGTGCCAGCAGCGCCCGACAGCTTTTCTATGGCTACACCTTC	few	TRBV21-1	TRBJ1-2	.
CSAPPGTGDTQYF	TGCAGTGCCCCCCCCGGGACCGGAGATACGCAGTATTTT	.	TRBV20-1	TRBJ2-3	.
CASSGPYYGYTF	TGTGCCAGCAGTGGGCCCTACTATGGCTACACCTTC	few	TRBV12-3/TRBV12-4	TRBJ1-2	.
CASSDSIGQGTGELFF	TGTGCCAGCAGTGACTCGATTGGGCAGGGGACCGGGGAGCTGTTTTTT	.	TRBV6-4	TRBJ2-2	.
CASSLNGLDEAFF	TGCGCCAGCAGCCTTAATGGGCTAGATGAAGCTTTCTTT	few	TRBV4-1	TRBJ1-1	.
CASSQEGQTDYGYTF	TGTGCCAGCAGCCAAGAAGGGCAGACAGACTATGGCTACACCTTC	.	TRBV4-2	TRBJ1-2	.
CSARALDGYTF	TGCAGTGCTAGAGCCCTTGATGGCTACACCTTC	few	TRBV20-1	TRBJ1-2	.
CASSFRTSEQYF	TGTGCCAGCAGCTTTCGGACTAGCGAGCAGTACTTC	.	TRBV7-9	TRBJ2-7	TRBD2
CATSRGSVSGGGETQYF	TGTGCCACCAGCAGAGGTTCAGTCAGCGGGGGTGGAGAGACCCAGTACTTC	few	TRBV15	TRBJ2-5	TRBD2
CASRNRQGGETQYF	TGTGCCAGCAGGAACCGGCAGGGAGGTGAGACCCAGTACTTC	.	TRBV6-2/TRBV6-3	TRBJ2-5	.
CASSYEEELYGYTF	TGTGCCAGCAGCTATGAGGAGGAGCTCTATGGCTACACCTTC	few	TRBV5-6	TRBJ1-2	.
CASRPTGSQETQYF	TGTGCCAGCAGACCGACAGGGTCCCAAGAGACCCAGTACTTC	.	TRBV6-6	TRBJ2-5	TRBD1
CASSYESSYNEQFF	TGTGCCAGCAGTTACGAGAGCTCCTACAATGAGCAGTTCTTC	few	TRBV6-6	TRBJ2-1	.
CASGDNTGELFF	TGTGCCAGCGGAGACAACACCGGGGAGCTGTTTTTT	.	TRBV4-2	TRBJ2-2	.
CASSLQGPTDTQYF	TGTGCCAGCAGCTTGCAGGGGCCCACAGATACGCAGTATTTT	few	TRBV7-3	TRBJ2-3	.